What follows is one T cell receptor beta chain and its context. Diagnosis of hyperthyroidism was new in patients aged 18 to 65, and its duration was under 2 months. Investigators excluded patients with uncontrolled infection, other autoimmune disease, pregnancy or lactation. Each diagnosis drew on symptoms, thyroxine, TRAb, thyroid ultrasound and orbital computed tomography findings. At first hyperthyroidism diagnosis, before any ophthalmopathy symptoms, the blood sample was collected. The TCR beta CDR3 regions underwent amplification using RNA transcripts as the source. With the HTBI primer set, the TCR CDR3 went through a first round of RT-PCR. TCRdb independently ran MiXCR on the multiplex PCR reads; one entry per CDR3 protein. The repertoire consists of 250,000 to 300,000 distinct CDR3 sequences, with nearly 15% occurring once and the leading ten covering around 30%. The data were obtained in a study of T cells in Graves' hyperthyroidism and ophthalmopathy.

The V gene lost 4 bases and the J gene lost 5 bases, with 14 bases spanning the gap. The CDR3 spans 14 residues. Germline V gives CDR1 MDHEN, CDR2 SYDVKM. The receptor was derived from a woman aged 45-60 years with Graves' hyperthyroidism that later progressed to Graves' ophthalmopathy. Sequencing was carried out using blood. The chain is built from TRBV28 and TRBJ1-1; perhaps TRBD1 as D (5 bases). The CDR3 reads CASSSAGLRTEAFF. CDR3 sequence (DNA): TGTGCCAGCAGTTCCGCAGGGTTGAGGACTGAAGCTTTCTTT.